This TCR beta chain comes out of a study of blood T cell repertoires in COVID-19. Seattle patients were enrolled during active infection and followed longitudinally. Trimming stripped 5 bases from V and 10 bases from J, with 11 bases between. Germline loops: CDR1 MDHEN, CDR2 SYDVKM. CDR3 length: 11 amino acids. Sequencing was performed with immunoSEQ multiplex PCR; in TCRdb, only in-frame clones are kept and a portion is missing. Among approximately 170,000 clones listed, 70% to 85% were seen once. Only a few counts were recorded for this clone. The sequenced sample consisted of peripheral blood. This receptor was taken from a man older than 75 with COVID-19, enrolled during active disease. The V gene is TRBV28, the J gene TRBJ1-1, with unresolved D. CDR3 nucleotide sequence: TGTGCCAGCAGTGAAGGACGGGGAGCTTTCTTT. It yields the protein CASSEGRGAFF.